The 12 T cell receptor beta chains reported below all come from one sample, sequenced in a study of CD8 T cells in ankylosing spondylitis. TCRdb analysed the 5' RACE reads with MiXCR anew, one entry per CDR3 protein. The table has about 220,000 distinct CDR3 sequences, about 10% seen once. Sequenced: blood, either unsorted or a sorted T cell fraction (not recorded which). Source of these receptors: a male donor with ankylosing spondylitis or in good health (not recorded which).

This clonotype appeared a few times. This chain joins TRBV12-3 or TRBV12-4 and TRBJ2-1, with D possibly being TRBD1 or TRBD2 (6 bases each). Trimming shortened V by 7 bases and J by 10 bases, and 17 bases separated the two germline ends. There are 13 residues in the CDR3. CDR3 in amino acids: CASTQRGEGEQFF. In nucleotides, the CDR3 is TGTGCCAGCACCCAGAGGGGGGAAGGCGAGCAGTTCTTC.

This clonotype is categorized as medium-sized. The V gene is TRBV5-1, the J gene TRBJ2-2; 7 nucleotides align to TRBD2. Germline lookup yields CDR1 SGHRS and CDR2 YFSETQ. The ends lost 6 bases at V and 1 base at J; junction bases unmatched: 6. The CDR3 consists of 15 residues. The CDR3 DNA sequence: TGCGCCAGCAAGCGGCTAGCGGAGAACACCGGGGAGCTGTTTTTT. Amino acids: CASKRLAENTGELFF.

The chain uses TRBV7-2 and TRBJ2-3, with a tentative D call TRBD2 (6 bases). V gave up 4 bases and J gave up 0 bases, with 11 bases separating them. CDR1 SGHTA and CDR2 FQGNSA come from the germline V gene. This CDR3 has 15 residues. CDR3 sequence: CASSSSGTSTDTQYF. The CDR3 nucleotides read TGTGCCAGCAGCTCTAGTGGGACTAGCACAGATACGCAGTATTTT.

The rearrangement uses TRBV20-1 and TRBJ2-6; D is unresolved. Trimming removed 2 bases from V and 3 bases from J, with 8 bases in between. CDR1 and CDR2 from the germline V gene are DFQATT and SNEGSKA (reference sequence). The CDR3 length is 14 residues. The CDR3 nucleotides are TGCAGTGCTAGACCCACCTATGGGGCCAACGTCCTGACTTTC. It codes for CSARPTYGANVLTF.

Ten or more counts support this clonotype. The V gene is TRBV12-3 or TRBV12-4, the J gene TRBJ2-5, with 10 bases that match TRBD2. There are 15 residues in the CDR3. V dropped 5 bases and J dropped 5; count of bases not matched to a gene: 8. The CDR3 loop reads CASSPTAGGPETQYF. DNA of the CDR3: TGTGCCAGCAGTCCCACAGCGGGGGGGCCGGAGACCCAGTACTTC.

This clonotype was seen repeatedly, ten times or more. The germline gene is not matched at one end of the junction; a read error may be the cause. The rearrangement joins TRBV7-7 to TRBJ2-1; D possibly corresponds to TRBD2 (6 bases). The CDR3 runs 16 residues. The V gene's germline CDR1 is SSHAT and CDR2 FNYEAQ (reference sequence). CDR3 sequence (DNA): TGTGCTAGCAGCTCTCGTAGCGGCAGCTCCTACAATGAGCAGTTCTTC. Protein: CASSSRSGSSYNEQFF.

This clonotype was detected many times. The rearrangement uses TRBV20-1 and TRBJ2-2; D not resolved. The germline gives CDR1 DFQATT, CDR2 SNEGSKA (reference sequence). V lost 0 bases and J 0 bases, leaving 17 bases between the germline ends. There are 18 residues in the CDR3. For the CDR3, the DNA is TGCAGTGCTAGAGATTCTTCGGTGGACCTAGCGAACACCGGGGAGCTGTTTTTT. It encodes CSARDSSVDLANTGELFF.

This clonotype was observed at least ten times. CDR3 loop: CSAGAADRQETQYF. The CDR3 nucleotides read TGCAGTGCGGGCGCTGCGGACAGACAAGAGACCCAGTACTTC. This chain links TRBV20-1 with TRBJ2-5, with a weak D call TRBD1 (6 bases). V gave up 6 bases and J gave up 2 bases, with 16 bases separating them. Germline CDR1 and CDR2: DFQATT and SNEGSKA (reference sequence). CDR3 length: 14 amino acids.

This clonotype came up many times. This chain joins TRBV20-1 and TRBJ1-6, with a weak D call TRBD1 (6 bases). The CDR3 length is 14 residues. Germline CDR1 DFQATT, CDR2 SNEGSKA (reference sequence). Trimming shortened V by 6 bases and J by 9 bases, and 18 bases separated the two germline ends. The CDR3 nucleotides are TGCAGTGCCCACGGGGGGGGGCTTACTTCACCCCTCCACTTT. It specifies CSAHGGGLTSPLHF.

This clonotype was seen only once. V and J are TRBV7-9 and TRBJ2-3; no definite D call. Per the germline V gene, CDR1 is SEHNR and CDR2 is FQNEAQ (reference sequence). V dropped 0 bases and J dropped 2 bases, with 6 bases sitting between them. This CDR3 has 14 amino acids. The CDR3 reads CASSLAALTDTQYF. The CDR3 region has the DNA TGTGCCAGCAGCTTAGCCGCCCTCACAGATACGCAGTATTTT.

In this sample, this clonotype turned up many times. The V call is TRBV20-1, the J call TRBJ2-1, with no clear D. V was cut by 3 bases and J by 0 bases, with 6 bases left in between. CDR1 DFQATT and CDR2 SNEGSKA come from the germline V gene (reference sequence). This CDR3 is 13 amino acids long. The CDR3 spells CSARWSSYNEQFF. CDR3 coding DNA: TGCAGTGCTAGGTGGAGCTCCTACAATGAGCAGTTCTTC.

This sequence joins TRBV20-1 and TRBJ2-1; 8 bases are shared with TRBD1. The CDR3 consists of 14 residues. Looked up from germline, CDR1 is DFQATT and CDR2 is SNEGSKA (reference sequence). V was pared by 6 bases and J by 0 bases, with 4 bases of the junction left unmatched. The DNA of the CDR3 is TGCAGTGCAAGTACAGGGGGCTCCTACAATGAGCAGTTCTTC. It specifies CSASTGGSYNEQFF.